This T cell receptor (beta chain) derives from a study of T cell repertoires in cytomegalovirus infection. Using its own MiXCR run on the reads, TCRdb lists one record per CDR3 protein. Among nearly 650,000 distinct CDR3 sequences listed, roughly 24% were seen once. The CDR3 contains 16 residues. Germline V gene sequence: CDR1 SGDLS, CDR2 YYNGEE. Unmatched junction bases numbered 9, after V lost 6 bases and J lost 0 bases. This TCR came from a human donor in good health (CMV status not recorded). Some clones in this sample may be carry-over from other donors' samples. The material sequenced was CD8+ T cells from PBMCs. The chain recombines TRBV9 with TRBJ2-1, with 7 bases lining up with TRBD2. The CDR3 nucleotides read TGTGCCAGCACCTACCTAGCGGAGAGCTCCTACAATGAGCAGTTCTTC. Its translation: CASTYLAESSYNEQFF.